This T cell receptor (beta chain) came from a study of cytomegalovirus exposure and HLA in healthy donors. CDR3 length equals 14 residues. Per the germline V gene, CDR1 is MNHEY and CDR2 is SVGAGI. Trimming at V came to 6 bases and at J to 7 bases, leaving 2 bases not matched to a gene. Researchers ran the PCR with 60 Vbeta and 13 Jbeta primers. Using immunoSEQ multiplex PCR, the repertoire was profiled, and TCRdb retains in-frame clones only, with some absent. The sample lists some 190,000 clones, about four fifths occurring once. The clonotype comes from a man between 35 and 55 years old in good health and CMV-seronegative. The sample consisted of PBMCs. The V call is TRBV6-5, the J call TRBJ2-2, with 13 nucleotides matching TRBD2. The CDR3: CASSGTSGVGELFF. CDR3 sequence (DNA): TGTGCCAGCAGCGGGACTAGCGGGGTCGGGGAGCTGTTTTTT.